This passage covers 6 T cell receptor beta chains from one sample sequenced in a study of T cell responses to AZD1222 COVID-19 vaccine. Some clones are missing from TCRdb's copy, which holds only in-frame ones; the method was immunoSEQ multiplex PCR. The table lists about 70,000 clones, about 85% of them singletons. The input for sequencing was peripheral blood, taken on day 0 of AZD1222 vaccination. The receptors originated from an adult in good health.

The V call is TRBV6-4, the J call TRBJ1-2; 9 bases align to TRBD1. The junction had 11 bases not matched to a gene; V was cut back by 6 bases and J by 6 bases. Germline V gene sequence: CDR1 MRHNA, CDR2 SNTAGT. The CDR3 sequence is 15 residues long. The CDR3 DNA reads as TGTGCCAGCAGCCTTACAGGGGGCGAGGGTAATGGCTACACCTTC. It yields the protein CASSLTGGEGNGYTF.

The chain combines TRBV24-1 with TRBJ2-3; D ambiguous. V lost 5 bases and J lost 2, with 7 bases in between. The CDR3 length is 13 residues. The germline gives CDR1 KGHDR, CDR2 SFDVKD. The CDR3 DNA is TGTGCCACCAGTGGCGGAGCCACAGATACGCAGTATTTT. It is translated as CATSGGATDTQYF.

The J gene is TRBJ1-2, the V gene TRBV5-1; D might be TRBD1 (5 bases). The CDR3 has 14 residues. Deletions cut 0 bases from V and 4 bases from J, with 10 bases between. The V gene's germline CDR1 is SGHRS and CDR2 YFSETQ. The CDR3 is CASSLEVGTYGYTF. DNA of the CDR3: TGCGCCAGCAGCTTGGAGGTAGGGACCTATGGCTACACCTTC.

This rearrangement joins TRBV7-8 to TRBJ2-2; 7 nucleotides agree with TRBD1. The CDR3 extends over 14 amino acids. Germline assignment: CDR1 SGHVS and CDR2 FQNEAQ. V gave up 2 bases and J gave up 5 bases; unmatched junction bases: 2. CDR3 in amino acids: CASSLTGVTGELFF. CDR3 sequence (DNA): TGTGCCAGCAGCTTAACAGGGGTAACCGGGGAGCTGTTTTTT.

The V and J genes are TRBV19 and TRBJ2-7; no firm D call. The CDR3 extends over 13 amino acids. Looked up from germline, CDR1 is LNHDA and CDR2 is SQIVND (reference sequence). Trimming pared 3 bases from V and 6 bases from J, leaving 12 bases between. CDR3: CASSIAVTGEQYF. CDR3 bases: TGTGCCAGTAGTATTGCAGTTACGGGCGAGCAGTACTTC.

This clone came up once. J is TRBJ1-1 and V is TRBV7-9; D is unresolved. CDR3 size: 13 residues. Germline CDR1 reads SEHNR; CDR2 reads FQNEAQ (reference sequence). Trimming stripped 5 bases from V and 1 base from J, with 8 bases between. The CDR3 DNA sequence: TGTGCCAGCAGCCCCTATCCGAACACTGAAGCTTTCTTT. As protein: CASSPYPNTEAFF.